Presented here are 6 T cell receptor beta chains from one specimen sequenced in a study of CD8 T cells in ankylosing spondylitis. TCRdb analysed the 5' RACE reads with MiXCR anew, one entry per CDR3 protein. Seen here are 300,000 to 400,000 distinct CDR3 sequences, about 14% observed once, and the top ten hold approximately 1%. Sequenced material: blood, either unsorted or a sorted T cell fraction (not recorded which). The receptors derive from a male donor with ankylosing spondylitis or in good health (not recorded which).

This clonotype was observed a few times. The chain couples TRBV20-1 to TRBJ1-5; D unresolved. CDR1 is DFQATT, CDR2 SNEGSKA, per germline (reference sequence). CDR3 length equals 14 residues. Trimming took off 3 bases at V and 4 bases at J, with 13 bases between the two ends. CDR3 DNA: TGCAGTGCTAGTTCTTCCGGCTTTAATCAGCCCCAGCATTTT. It translates to CSASSSGFNQPQHF.

At least ten counts were recorded for this clonotype. The rearrangement joins TRBV3-1 to TRBJ1-1; D perhaps matches TRBD1 (6 bases). Germline CDR1 is LGHDT and CDR2 is YNNKEL (reference sequence). The CDR3 runs to 14 residues. Between the trimmed V and J ends, which lost 6 bases and 1 base, there was a span of 12 bases. In DNA form, the CDR3 reads TGTGCCAGCAGTCGCCTAGGGGGGAACACTGAAGCTTTCTTT. Translation gives CASSRLGGNTEAFF.

This clonotype was picked up many times. The chain links TRBV10-2 to TRBJ2-5; D is unresolved. CDR1 is WSHSY, CDR2 SAAADI, per germline. V lost 2 bases and J lost 1, with 5 bases in between. The CDR3 sequence is 13 residues long. The CDR3 here is CASSEVFQETQYF. The CDR3 region has the DNA TGCGCCAGCAGTGAGGTATTCCAAGAGACCCAGTACTTC.

This chain links TRBV20-1 with TRBJ2-7; D call uncertain. The CDR3 is 12 amino acids. The germline V and J ends were trimmed by 3 bases and 3 bases, with 9 bases remaining between them. Germline values: CDR1 DFQATT, CDR2 SNEGSKA (reference sequence). The CDR3 coding sequence is TGCAGTGCTAGGGACGCAGACTACGAGCAGTACTTC. This sequence encodes CSARDADYEQYF.

This chain links TRBV3-1 with TRBJ2-2; TRBD2 matches at 8 bases. The CDR3 covers 16 residues. J lost 2 bases, V lost 4 bases, and 6 bases had no gene match. Germline CDR1 reads LGHDT; CDR2 reads YNNKEL (reference sequence). CDR3 protein: CASSRKRGPNTGELFF. The CDR3, as DNA: TGTGCCAGCAGCCGAAAGCGGGGGCCCAACACCGGGGAGCTGTTTTTT. The full variable domain, with the rest looked up from reference TRBV3-1 and TRBJ2-2, is DTAVSQTPKYLVTQMGNDKSIKCEQNLGHDTMYWYKQDSKKFLKIMFSYNNKELIINETVPNRFSPKSPDKAHLNLHINSLELGDSAVYFCASSRKRGPNTGELFFGEGSRLTVL.

This chain joins TRBV20-1 and TRBJ2-1, with 9 positions matching TRBD1. Germline V gene data show CDR1 as DFQATT and CDR2 as SNEGSKA (reference sequence). The CDR3 length is 15 residues. Trimming took 3 bases from V and 2 from J; bases not matched to a gene: 5. The CDR3 sequence: CSASGNRGPYNEQFF. The CDR3 region has the DNA TGCAGTGCTAGCGGGAACAGGGGGCCCTACAATGAGCAGTTCTTC.